This T cell receptor (beta chain) was sequenced for a study of vaccination effects on CD4 cells after COVID-19. Study details: The participants, recipients of two vaccine doses, got either BNT162b2 or mRNA-1273.

Points on this clone: Its target is unknown.

Prior to sequencing, the ViraFEST assay stimulated PBMC with viral peptide pools, which expanded the antigen-specific CD4+ T cells. Cultured cells yielded isolated CD4+ T cells after more than nine days. Vaccinated participants had no history of SARS-CoV-2 infection and tested negative for nucleocapsid antibodies. Unmatched junction bases numbered 2, after V lost 7 bases and J lost 3 bases. The CDR3 consists of 13 residues. Germline V CDR1 and CDR2: SNHLY, FYNNEI. Overall study findings and caveats: Marked clonal contraction was seen late after vaccination (in both infection- and vaccine-induced clones).

The table came from immunoSEQ multiplex PCR; TCRdb's copy has only in-frame clones and leaves some out. Of 65,000 or so clones in the sample, 65% to 85% were seen once. This rearrangement joins TRBV2 to TRBJ1-5; 8 bases fit TRBD1. Sequenced material: CD4+ T cells from PBMCs cultured with HCoV-NL63 spike peptides, taken before COVID-19 vaccination. The sequence was collected from a human donor who received a COVID-19 vaccine. The CDR3 nucleotides read TGTGCCAGCATGGGACAGGCCAATCAGCCCCAGCATTTT. Its protein is CASMGQANQPQHF.